Below are 3 T cell receptor beta chains sequenced from a single sample in a study of vaccination effects on CD4 cells after COVID-19. Antigens for these TCRs are unknown. Antigen-specific CD4+ T cells expanded by the ViraFEST assay with viral peptide pools were then sequenced. After more than 9 days in culture, the CD4+ T cells were isolated. The repertoire was sequenced with immunoSEQ multiplex PCR; TCRdb's copy has only in-frame clones and lacks some. In the table there are about 79,000 clones, about 74% of which are singletons. The material sequenced was CD4+ T cells from PBMCs cultured with HCoV-229E spike peptides, taken before COVID-19 vaccination. The origin of the receptors is a human donor who received a COVID-19 vaccine.

This clone was detected only a few times. The V gene is TRBV4-1, the J gene TRBJ2-2; D is possibly TRBD1 (5 bases). V was pared by 1 base and J by 5 bases, with 14 bases between. This CDR3 spans 16 amino acids. Looked up from germline, CDR1 is MGHRA and CDR2 is YSYEKL. For the CDR3, the DNA is TGCGCCAGCAGCCAAGTACTTAGGGGTCGGACCGGGGAGCTGTTTTTT. Protein sequence: CASSQVLRGRTGELFF.

CDR3 protein: CASGGTGAGNTIYF. CDR3 nucleotide sequence: TGTGCCAGCGGCGGAACAGGGGCTGGAAACACCATATATTTT. V usage is TRBV7-2 and J usage is TRBJ1-3, with 7 bases fitting TRBD1. CDR1 is SGHTA, CDR2 FQGNSA, per germline. CDR3 size: 14 residues. Trimming removed 8 bases from V and 2 bases from J; junction bases left unmatched: 6. Drawing the rest from reference TRBV7-2 and TRBJ1-3, the complete variable domain is GAGVSQSPSNKVTEKGKDVELRCDPISGHTALYWYRQSLGQGLEFLIYFQGNSAPDKSGLPSDRFSAERTGGSVSTLTIQRTQQEDSAVYLCASGGTGAGNTIYFGEGSWLTVV.

The gene calls are TRBV4-3 and TRBJ2-2; TRBD1 is a possible D gene (5 bases). CDR1 and CDR2 from the germline V gene are LGHNA and YSLEER. This CDR3 region has 15 residues. Trimming removed 3 bases at V and 5 bases at J, with 13 bases between. CDR3 nucleotide sequence: TGCGCCAGCAGCCATACGAAAAGACAGACCGGGGAGCTGTTTTTT. Translating it yields CASSHTKRQTGELFF.